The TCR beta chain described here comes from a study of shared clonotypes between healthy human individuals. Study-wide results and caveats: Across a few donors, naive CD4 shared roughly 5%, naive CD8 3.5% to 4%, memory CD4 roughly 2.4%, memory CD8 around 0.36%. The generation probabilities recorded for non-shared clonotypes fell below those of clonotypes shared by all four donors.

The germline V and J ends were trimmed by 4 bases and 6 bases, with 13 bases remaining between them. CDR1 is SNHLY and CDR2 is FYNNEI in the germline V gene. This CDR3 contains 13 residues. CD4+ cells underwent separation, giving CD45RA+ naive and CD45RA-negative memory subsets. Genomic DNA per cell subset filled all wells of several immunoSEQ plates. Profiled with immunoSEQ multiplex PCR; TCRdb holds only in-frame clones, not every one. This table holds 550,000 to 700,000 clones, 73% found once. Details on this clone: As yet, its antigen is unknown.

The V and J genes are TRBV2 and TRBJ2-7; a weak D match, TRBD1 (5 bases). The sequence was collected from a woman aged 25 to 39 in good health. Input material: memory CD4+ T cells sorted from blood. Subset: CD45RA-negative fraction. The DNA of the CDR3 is TGTGCCAGCAGTGGGCAGGGTCTTGCCGAGCAGTACTTC. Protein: CASSGQGLAEQYF.